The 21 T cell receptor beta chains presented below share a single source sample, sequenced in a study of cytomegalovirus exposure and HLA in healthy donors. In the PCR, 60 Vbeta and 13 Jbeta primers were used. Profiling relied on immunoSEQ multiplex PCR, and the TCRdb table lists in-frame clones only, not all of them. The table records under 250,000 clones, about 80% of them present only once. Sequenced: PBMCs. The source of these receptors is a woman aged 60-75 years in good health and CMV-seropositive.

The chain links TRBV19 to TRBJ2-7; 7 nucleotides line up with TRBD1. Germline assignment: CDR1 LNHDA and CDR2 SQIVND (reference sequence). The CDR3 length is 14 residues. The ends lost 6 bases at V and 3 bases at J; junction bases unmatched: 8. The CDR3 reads CASSPGQAGYEQYF. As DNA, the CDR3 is TGTGCCAGTAGCCCCGGACAGGCGGGCTACGAGCAGTACTTC.

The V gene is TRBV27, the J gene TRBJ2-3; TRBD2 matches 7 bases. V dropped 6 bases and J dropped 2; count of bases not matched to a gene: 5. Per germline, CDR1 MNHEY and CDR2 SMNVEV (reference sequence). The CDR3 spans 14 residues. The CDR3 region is CASSHAGVTDTQYF. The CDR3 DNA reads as TGTGCCAGCAGCCACGCGGGGGTCACAGATACGCAGTATTTT.

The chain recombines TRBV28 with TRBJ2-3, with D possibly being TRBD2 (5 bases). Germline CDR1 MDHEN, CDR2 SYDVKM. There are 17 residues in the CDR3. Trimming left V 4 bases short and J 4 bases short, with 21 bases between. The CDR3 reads CASSSPWGASRPDTQYF. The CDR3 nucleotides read TGTGCCAGCAGTTCCCCCTGGGGAGCGTCCCGCCCAGATACGCAGTATTTT.

The CDR3 DNA sequence: TGTGCCAGCAGCTTTGGGAGTACCGGGGAGCTGTTTTTT. Its translation: CASSFGSTGELFF. V usage is TRBV7-9 and J usage is TRBJ2-2, with D maybe TRBD2 (5 bases). V was trimmed by 3 bases and J by 5 bases, leaving 7 bases between them. The CDR3 contains 13 residues. Germline CDR1 and CDR2: SEHNR and FQNEAQ (reference sequence).

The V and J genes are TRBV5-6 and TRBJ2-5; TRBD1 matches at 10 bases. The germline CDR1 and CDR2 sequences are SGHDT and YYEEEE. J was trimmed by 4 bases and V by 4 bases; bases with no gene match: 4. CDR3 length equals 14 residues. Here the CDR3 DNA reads TGTGCCAGCAGCGAGACAGGGGGCGGAGAGACCCAGTACTTC. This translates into CASSETGGGETQYF.

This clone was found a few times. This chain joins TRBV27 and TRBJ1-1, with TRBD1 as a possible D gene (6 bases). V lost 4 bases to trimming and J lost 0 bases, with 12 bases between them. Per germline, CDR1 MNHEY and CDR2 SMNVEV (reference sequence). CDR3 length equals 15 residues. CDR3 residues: CASSSGQYMNTEAFF. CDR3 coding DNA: TGTGCCAGCAGTTCCGGACAGTACATGAACACTGAAGCTTTCTTT.

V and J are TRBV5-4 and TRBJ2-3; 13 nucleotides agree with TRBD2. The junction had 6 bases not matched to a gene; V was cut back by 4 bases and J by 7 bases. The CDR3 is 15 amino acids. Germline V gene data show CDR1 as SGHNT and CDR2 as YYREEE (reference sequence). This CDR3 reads CASSPRTSGSHTQYF. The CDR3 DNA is TGTGCCAGCAGCCCTAGGACTAGCGGGAGTCATACGCAGTATTTT.

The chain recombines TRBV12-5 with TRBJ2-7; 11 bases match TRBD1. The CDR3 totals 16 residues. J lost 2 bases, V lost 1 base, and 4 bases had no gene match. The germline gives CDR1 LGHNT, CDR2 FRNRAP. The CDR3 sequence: CASGLGPGQGAYEQYF. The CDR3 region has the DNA TGTGCTAGTGGTTTGGGCCCGGGACAGGGGGCCTACGAGCAGTACTTC.

The CDR3 coding sequence is TGTGCCAGCAGTTACGGAAGGCAGGGGCTTAGCTACACCTTC. As protein: CASSYGRQGLSYTF. The chain has TRBV6-5 and TRBJ1-2; D possibly corresponds to TRBD1 (6 bases). Germline CDR1 and CDR2: MNHEY and SVGAGI. The CDR3 totals 14 residues. The V end lost 2 bases, the J end lost 9 bases, and 16 bases lay between the germline ends.

Here the CDR3 DNA reads TGTGCCAGCAGTTATTGGGACAGGGCGGACACCGGGGAGCTGTTTTTT. Its translation is CASSYWDRADTGELFF. The genes are TRBV6-5 and TRBJ2-2, with 9 bases aligning to TRBD1. V trimming: 3 bases; J trimming: 3 bases; junction bases outside the gene matches: 5. From germline, CDR1 is MNHEY and CDR2 SVGAGI. The CDR3 has 16 residues.

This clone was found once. The CDR3 loop is CASSLGLEEQFF. The CDR3 nucleotides read TGTGCCAGCAGCTTAGGACTGGAGGAGCAGTTCTTC. V and J are TRBV7-3 and TRBJ2-1; D is perhaps TRBD2 (5 bases). CDR1 is SGHTA, CDR2 FQGTGA, per germline. This CDR3 region has 12 residues. V was pared by 2 bases and J by 10 bases, with 9 bases between.

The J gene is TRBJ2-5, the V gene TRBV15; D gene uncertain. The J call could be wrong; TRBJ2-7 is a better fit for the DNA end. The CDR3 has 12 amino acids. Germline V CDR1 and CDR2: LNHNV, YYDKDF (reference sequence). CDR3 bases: TGTGCCACCAGCAGAGATCGATACGAGCAGTACTTC. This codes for CATSRDRYEQYF.

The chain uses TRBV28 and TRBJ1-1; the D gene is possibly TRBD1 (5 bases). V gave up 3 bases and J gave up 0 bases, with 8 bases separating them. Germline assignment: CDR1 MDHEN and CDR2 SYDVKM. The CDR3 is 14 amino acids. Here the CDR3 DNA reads TGTGCCAGCAGTTTTCCCAGGGTGAACACTGAAGCTTTCTTT. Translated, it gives CASSFPRVNTEAFF.

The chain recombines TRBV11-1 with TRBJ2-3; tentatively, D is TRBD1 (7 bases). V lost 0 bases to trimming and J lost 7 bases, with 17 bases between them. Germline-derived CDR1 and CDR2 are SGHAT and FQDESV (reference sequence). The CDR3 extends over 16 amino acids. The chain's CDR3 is CASSLATGTRAHTQYF. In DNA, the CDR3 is TGTGCCAGCAGCTTAGCGACAGGGACTCGGGCGCATACGCAGTATTTT.

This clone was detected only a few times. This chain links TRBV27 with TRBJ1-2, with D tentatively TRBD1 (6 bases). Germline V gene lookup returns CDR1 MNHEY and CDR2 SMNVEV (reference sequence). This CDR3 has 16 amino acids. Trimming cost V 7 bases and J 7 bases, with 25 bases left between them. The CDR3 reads CASTTFDRLPSGGYTF. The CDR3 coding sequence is TGTGCCAGCACCACTTTCGACAGGCTCCCAAGTGGTGGCTACACCTTC.

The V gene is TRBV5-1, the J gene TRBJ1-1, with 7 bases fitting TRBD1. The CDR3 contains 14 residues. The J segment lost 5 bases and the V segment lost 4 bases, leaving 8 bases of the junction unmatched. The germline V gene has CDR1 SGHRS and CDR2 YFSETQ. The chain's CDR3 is CASSVRQGKTEAFF. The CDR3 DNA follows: TGCGCCAGCAGCGTTCGACAGGGAAAAACTGAAGCTTTCTTT.

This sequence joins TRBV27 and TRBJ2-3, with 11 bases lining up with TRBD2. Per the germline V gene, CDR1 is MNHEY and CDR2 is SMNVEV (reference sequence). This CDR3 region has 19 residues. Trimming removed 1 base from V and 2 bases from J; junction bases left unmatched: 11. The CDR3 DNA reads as TGTGCCAGCAGTTTATGGCCCCCTACTAGCGGGAGCAACACAGATACGCAGTATTTT. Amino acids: CASSLWPPTSGSNTDTQYF.

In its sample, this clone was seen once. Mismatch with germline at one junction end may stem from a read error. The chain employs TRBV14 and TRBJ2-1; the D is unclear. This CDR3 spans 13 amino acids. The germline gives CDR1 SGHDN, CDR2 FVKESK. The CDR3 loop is CASSQANYDEQFF. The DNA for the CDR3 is TGTGCCAGCAGCCAAGCGAACTACGATGAGCAGTTCTTC. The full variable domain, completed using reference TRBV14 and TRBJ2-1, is EAGVTQFPSHSVIEKGQTVTLRCDPISGHDNLYWYRRVMGKEIKFLLHFVKESKQDESGMPNNRFLAERTGGTYSTLKVQPAELEDSGVYFCASSQANYDEQFFGPGTRLTVL.

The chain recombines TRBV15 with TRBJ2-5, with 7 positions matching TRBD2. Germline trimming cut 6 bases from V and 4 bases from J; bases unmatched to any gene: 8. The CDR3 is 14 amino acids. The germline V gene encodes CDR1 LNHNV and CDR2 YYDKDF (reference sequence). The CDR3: CATSGWEGRETQYF. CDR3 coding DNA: TGTGCCACCAGTGGTTGGGAGGGGAGAGAGACCCAGTACTTC.

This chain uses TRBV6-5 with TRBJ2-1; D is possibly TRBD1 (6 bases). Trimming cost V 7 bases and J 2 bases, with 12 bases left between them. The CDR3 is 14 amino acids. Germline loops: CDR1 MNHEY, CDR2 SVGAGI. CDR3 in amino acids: CASKRAGAYNEQFF. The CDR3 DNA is TGTGCCAGCAAAAGGGCAGGGGCCTACAATGAGCAGTTCTTC.

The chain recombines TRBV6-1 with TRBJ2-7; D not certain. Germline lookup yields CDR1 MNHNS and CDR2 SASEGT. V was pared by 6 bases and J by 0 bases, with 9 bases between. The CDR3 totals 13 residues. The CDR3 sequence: CASRPLSSYEQYF. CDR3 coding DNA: TGTGCCAGCAGACCTCTGAGCTCCTACGAGCAGTACTTC.